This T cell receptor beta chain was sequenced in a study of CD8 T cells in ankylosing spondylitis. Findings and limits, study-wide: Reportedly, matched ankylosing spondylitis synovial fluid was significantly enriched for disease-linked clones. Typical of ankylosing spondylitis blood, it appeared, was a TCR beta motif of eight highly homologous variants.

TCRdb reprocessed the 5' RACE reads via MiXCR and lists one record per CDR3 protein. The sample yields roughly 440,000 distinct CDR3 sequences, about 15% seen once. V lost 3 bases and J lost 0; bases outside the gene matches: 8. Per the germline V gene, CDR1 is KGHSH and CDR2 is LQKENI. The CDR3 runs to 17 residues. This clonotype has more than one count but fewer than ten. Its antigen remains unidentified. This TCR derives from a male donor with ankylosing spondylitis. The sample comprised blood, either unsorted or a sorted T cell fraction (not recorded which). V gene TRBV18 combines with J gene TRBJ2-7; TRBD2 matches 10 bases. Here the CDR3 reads CASSPSSGGFSSYEQYF. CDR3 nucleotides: TGTGCCAGCTCACCCTCTAGCGGGGGTTTTTCCTCCTACGAGCAGTACTTC.